One T cell receptor (beta chain) is described in this entry. Germline V gives CDR1 MNHEY, CDR2 SMNVEV (reference sequence). V was clipped by 2 bases and J by 3 bases; unmatched bases: 10. This CDR3 is 17 amino acids long. This sample is drawn from a study of blood T cell repertoires in COVID-19. Whole-study context: Acute and convalescent COVID-19 samples came from the United States, Italy and Spain. T cells, B-cell-depleted T cells, or PBMCs supplied cDNA or gDNA.

Original methodology: Estimation of nucleated cell counts was performed using reference gene primer amplification. Clones were read by immunoSEQ multiplex PCR, and TCRdb kept only the in-frame ones, dropping some. The V and J calls and clone size come from that table; D and trimming were worked out from the DNA. The table records some 130,000 clones, 87% of them present only once. Sequenced material: peripheral blood. This clonotype was obtained from a man in his fifties with active COVID-19. The V call is TRBV27, the J call TRBJ2-7, with 10 bases lining up with TRBD1. CDR3 in amino acids: CASSLPPETGGGYEQYF. In DNA, the CDR3 is TGTGCCAGCAGTTTACCCCCGGAGACAGGGGGCGGCTACGAGCAGTACTTC.